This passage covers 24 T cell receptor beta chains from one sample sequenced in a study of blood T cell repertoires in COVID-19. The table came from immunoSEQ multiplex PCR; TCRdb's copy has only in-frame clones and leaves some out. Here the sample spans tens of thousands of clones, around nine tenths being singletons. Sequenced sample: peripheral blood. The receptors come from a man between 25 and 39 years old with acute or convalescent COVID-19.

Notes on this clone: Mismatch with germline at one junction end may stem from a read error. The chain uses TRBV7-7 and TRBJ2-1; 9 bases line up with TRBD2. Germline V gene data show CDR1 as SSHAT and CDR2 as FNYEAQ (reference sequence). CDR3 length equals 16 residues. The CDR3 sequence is CASSDNSGSKWYEQFF. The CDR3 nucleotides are TGTGCTAGCAGCGATAATAGCGGGAGCAAATGGTATGAGCAGTTCTTC.

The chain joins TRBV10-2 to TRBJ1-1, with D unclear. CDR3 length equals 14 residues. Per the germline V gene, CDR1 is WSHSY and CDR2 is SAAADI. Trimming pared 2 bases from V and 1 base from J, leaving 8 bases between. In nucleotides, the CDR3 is TGCGCCAGCAGTGAGATAGGGAGGAACACTGAAGCTTTCTTT. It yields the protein CASSEIGRNTEAFF.

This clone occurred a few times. The CDR3: CASSVHSGGELFF. The CDR3 nucleotides read TGTGCCAGCAGTGTACACAGCGGCGGGGAGCTGTTTTTT. This chain uses TRBV12-3 or TRBV12-4 with TRBJ2-2; TRBD2 is a possible D gene (5 bases). The germline V and J ends were trimmed by 5 bases and 7 bases, with 11 bases remaining between them. The CDR3 is made up of 13 amino acids.

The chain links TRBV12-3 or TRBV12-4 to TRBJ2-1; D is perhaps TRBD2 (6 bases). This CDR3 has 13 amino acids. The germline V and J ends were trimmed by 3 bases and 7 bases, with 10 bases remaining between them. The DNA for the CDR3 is TGTGCCAGCAGTTTTCCGGGGGAGAATGAGCAGTTCTTC. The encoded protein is CASSFPGENEQFF.

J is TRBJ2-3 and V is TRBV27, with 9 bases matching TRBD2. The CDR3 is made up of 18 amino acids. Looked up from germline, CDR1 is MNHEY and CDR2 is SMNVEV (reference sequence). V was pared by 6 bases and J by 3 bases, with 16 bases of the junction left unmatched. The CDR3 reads CASSRDGWREGRTDTQYF. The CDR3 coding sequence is TGTGCCAGCAGCCGCGATGGGTGGCGGGAGGGAAGGACAGATACGCAGTATTTT.

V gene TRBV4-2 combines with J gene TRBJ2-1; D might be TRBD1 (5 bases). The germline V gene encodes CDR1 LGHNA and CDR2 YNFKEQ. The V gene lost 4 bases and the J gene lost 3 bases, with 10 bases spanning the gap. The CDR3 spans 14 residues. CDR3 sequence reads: CASSPFDSYNEQFF. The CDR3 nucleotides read TGTGCCAGCAGCCCCTTTGACAGCTACAATGAGCAGTTCTTC.

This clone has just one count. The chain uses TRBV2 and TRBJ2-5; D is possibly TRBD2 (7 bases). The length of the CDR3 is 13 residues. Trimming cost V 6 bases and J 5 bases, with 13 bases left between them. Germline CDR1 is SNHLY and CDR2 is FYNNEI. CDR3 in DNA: TGTGCCAGCAGAGGGGGAGGGCGGGAGACCCAGTACTTC. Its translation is CASRGGGRETQYF.

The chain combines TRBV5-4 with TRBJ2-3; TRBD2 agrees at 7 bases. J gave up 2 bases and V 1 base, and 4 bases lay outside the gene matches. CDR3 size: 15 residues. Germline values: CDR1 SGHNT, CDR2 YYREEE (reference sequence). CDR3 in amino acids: CASSLLRENTDTQYF. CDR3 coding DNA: TGTGCCAGCAGCTTGCTGCGGGAGAACACAGATACGCAGTATTTT.

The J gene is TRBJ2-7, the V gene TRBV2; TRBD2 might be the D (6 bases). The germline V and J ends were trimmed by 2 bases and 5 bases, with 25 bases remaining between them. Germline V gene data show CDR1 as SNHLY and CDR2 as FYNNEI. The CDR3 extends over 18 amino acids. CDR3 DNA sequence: TGTGCCAGCAGTGAACTAGGGAGACAGTCAGGGAGGCACGACGAGCAGTACTTC. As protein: CASSELGRQSGRHDEQYF.

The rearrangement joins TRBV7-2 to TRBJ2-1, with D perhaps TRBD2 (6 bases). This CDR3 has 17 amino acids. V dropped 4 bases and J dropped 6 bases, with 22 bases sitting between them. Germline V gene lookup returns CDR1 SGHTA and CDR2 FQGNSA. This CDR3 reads CASSSYTGLGGSNEQFF. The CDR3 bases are TGTGCCAGCAGCTCTTATACGGGACTCGGTGGGAGCAATGAGCAGTTCTTC.

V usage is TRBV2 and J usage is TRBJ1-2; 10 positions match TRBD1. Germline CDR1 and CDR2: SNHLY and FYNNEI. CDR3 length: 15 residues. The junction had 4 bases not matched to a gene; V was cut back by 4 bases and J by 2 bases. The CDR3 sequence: CASSGGQGTNYGYTF. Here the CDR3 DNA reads TGTGCCAGCAGTGGGGGACAGGGGACGAACTATGGCTACACCTTC.

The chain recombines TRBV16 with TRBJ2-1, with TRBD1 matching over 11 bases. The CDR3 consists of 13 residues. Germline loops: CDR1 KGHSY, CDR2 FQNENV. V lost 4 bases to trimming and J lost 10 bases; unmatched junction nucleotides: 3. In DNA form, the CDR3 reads TGTGCCAGCAGCCCCTGGGACAGGGGGGAGCAGTTCTTC. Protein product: CASSPWDRGEQFF.

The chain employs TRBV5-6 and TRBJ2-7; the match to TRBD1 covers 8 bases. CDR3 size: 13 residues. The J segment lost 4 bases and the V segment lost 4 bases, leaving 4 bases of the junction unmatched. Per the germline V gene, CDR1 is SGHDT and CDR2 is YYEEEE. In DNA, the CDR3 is TGTGCCAGCAGCAGGCAGGGGGCTTACGAGCAGTACTTC. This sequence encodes CASSRQGAYEQYF. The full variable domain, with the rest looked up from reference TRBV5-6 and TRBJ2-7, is DAGVTQSPTHLIKTRGQQVTLRCSPKSGHDTVSWYQQALGQGPQFIFQYYEEEERQRGNFPDRFSGHQFPNYSSELNVNALLLGDSALYLCASSRQGAYEQYFGPGTRLTVT.

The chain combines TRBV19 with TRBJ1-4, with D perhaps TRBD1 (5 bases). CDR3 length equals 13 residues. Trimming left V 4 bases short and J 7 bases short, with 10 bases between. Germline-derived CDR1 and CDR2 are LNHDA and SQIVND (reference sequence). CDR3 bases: TGTGCCAGTAGTACCCGCCAGGGTGAAAAACTGTTTTTT. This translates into CASSTRQGEKLFF.

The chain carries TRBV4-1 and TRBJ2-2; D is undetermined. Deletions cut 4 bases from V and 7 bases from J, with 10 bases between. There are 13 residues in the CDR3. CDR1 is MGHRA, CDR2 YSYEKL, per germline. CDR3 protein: CASSPFVRGELFF. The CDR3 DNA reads TGCGCCAGCAGCCCGTTCGTCCGCGGGGAGCTGTTTTTT.

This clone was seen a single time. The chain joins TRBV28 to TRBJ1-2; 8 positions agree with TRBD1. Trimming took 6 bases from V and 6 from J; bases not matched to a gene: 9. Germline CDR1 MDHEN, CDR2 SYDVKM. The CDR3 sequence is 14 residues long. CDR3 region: CASSSGQGRDGYTF. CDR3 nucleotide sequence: TGTGCCAGCAGCTCCGGACAGGGACGGGATGGCTACACCTTC.

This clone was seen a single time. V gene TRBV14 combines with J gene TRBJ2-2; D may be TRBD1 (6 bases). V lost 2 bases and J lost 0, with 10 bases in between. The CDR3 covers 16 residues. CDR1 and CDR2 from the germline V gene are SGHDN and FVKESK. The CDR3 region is CASSQHRQANTGELFF. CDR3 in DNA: TGTGCCAGCAGCCAACACAGACAGGCGAACACCGGGGAGCTGTTTTTT.

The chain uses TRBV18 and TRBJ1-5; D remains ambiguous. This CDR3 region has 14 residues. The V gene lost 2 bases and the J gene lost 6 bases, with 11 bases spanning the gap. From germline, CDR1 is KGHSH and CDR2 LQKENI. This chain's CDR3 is CASSPDGVTQPQHF. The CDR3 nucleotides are TGTGCCAGCTCACCAGACGGGGTGACTCAGCCCCAGCATTTT. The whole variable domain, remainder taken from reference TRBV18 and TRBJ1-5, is NAGVMQNPRHLVRRRGQEARLRCSPMKGHSHVYWYRQLPEEGLKFMVYLQKENIIDESGMPKERFSAEFPKEGPSILRIQQVVRGDSAAYFCASSPDGVTQPQHFGDGTRLSIL.

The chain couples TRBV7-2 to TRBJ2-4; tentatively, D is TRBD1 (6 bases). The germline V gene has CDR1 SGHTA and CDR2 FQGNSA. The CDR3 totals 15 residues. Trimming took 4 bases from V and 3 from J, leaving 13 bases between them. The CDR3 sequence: CASSSQSGVKNIQYF. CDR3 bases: TGTGCCAGCAGCTCTCAATCAGGGGTCAAAAACATTCAGTACTTC.

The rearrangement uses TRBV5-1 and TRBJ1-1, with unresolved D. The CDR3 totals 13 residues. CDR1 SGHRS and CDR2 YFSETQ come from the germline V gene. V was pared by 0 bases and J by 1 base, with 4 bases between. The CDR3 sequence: CASSLAGNTEAFF. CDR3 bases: TGCGCCAGCAGCTTGGCGGGGAACACTGAAGCTTTCTTT.

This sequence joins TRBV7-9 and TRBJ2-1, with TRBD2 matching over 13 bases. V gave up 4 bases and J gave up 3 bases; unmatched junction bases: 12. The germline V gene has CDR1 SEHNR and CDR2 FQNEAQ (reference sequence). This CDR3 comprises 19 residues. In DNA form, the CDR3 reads TGTGCCAGCAGCTCGCCGGGACTAGCGGGATCAAAGGGCTACAATGAGCAGTTCTTC. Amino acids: CASSSPGLAGSKGYNEQFF.

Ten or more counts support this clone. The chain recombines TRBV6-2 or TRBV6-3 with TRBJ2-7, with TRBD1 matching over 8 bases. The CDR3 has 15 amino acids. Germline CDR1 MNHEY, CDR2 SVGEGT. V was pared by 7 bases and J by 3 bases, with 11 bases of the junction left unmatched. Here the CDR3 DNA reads TGTGCCAGCATCTACTCCCGGGACAGGATCTACGAGCAGTACTTC. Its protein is CASIYSRDRIYEQYF.

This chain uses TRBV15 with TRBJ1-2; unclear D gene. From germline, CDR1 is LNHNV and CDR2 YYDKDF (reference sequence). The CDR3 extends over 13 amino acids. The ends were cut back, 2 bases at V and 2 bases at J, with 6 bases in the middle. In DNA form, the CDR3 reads TGTGCCACCAGCAGACCTCAGAACTATGGCTACACCTTC. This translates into CATSRPQNYGYTF.

CDR3 residues: CASSASGTASGNTIYF. DNA of the CDR3: TGTGCCAGCAGTGCATCAGGGACAGCCTCTGGAAACACCATATATTTT. The V and J genes are TRBV28 and TRBJ1-3, with 7 bases that match TRBD1. The J segment lost 0 bases and the V segment lost 5 bases, leaving 7 bases of the junction unmatched. The CDR3 extends over 16 amino acids. Germline lookup yields CDR1 MDHEN and CDR2 SYDVKM. The variable domain in full, with the rest retrieved from reference TRBV28 and TRBJ1-3, is DVKVTQSSRYLVKRTGEKVFLECVQDMDHENMFWYRQDPGLGLRLIYFSYDVKMKEKGDIPEGYSVSREKKERFSLILESASTNQTSMYLCASSASGTASGNTIYFGEGSWLTVV.